Listed below are T cell receptor beta chains from one sample, sequenced in a study of T-cell memory formation after mild COVID-19. MiXCR was run by TCRdb on the 5' RACE reads, yielding one entry per CDR3 protein. In the table there are about 100,000 distinct CDR3 sequences, 11% of which are singletons. Specimen: PBMCs or a T cell subset sorted from them (not recorded which). Receptors originate from a man younger than 35 who had mild COVID-19 (a few samples of this study predate the infection). Cell type and time point are not known. The CDR3 runs from the conserved cysteine through the conserved F or W. D genes are given only for firm matches. Not all rows give a size; the values are once, few, many and, for expanded clones, a class.

cdr3_length d_call j_call v_call clone_size cdr3_nt cdr3_aa
13 - TRBJ2-1 TRBV5-6 many TGTGCCAGCAGCTTGGACAGTCCCAATGAGCAGTTCTTC CASSLDSPNEQFF
18 TRBD2 TRBJ2-4 TRBV7-8 many TGTGCCAGCAGCTGGTCCGGGACTAGCGGAGAAGCCAAAAACATTCAGTACTTC CASSWSGTSGEAKNIQYF
14 - TRBJ2-3 TRBV7-9 many TGTGCCAGCAGCCTCGGGATGTTTGAAGATACGCAGTATTTT CASSLGMFEDTQYF
17 TRBD1 TRBJ2-1 TRBV15 - TGTGCCACCAGCAGTAAATCCCCGGGACAGGGGGCAAATGAGCAGTTCTTC CATSSKSPGQGANEQFF
18 TRBD2 TRBJ2-3 TRBV4-2 - TGTGCCAGCAGCCAAGACAGACTAGCGGGGGAGACCACAGATACGCAGTATTTT CASSQDRLAGETTDTQYF
15 - TRBJ1-1 TRBV4-1 few TGCGCCAGCAGCCAAGCCGGCGAGGGAAGGACTGAAGCTTTCTTT CASSQAGEGRTEAFF
10 - TRBJ2-1 TRBV10-2 - TGCGCCAGCGGGGTTGATGAGCAGTTCTTC CASGVDEQFF
15 - TRBJ2-2 TRBV7-6 - TGTGCCAGCAGCTTAGTCCCCGGGGCCACCGGGGAGCTGTTTTTT CASSLVPGATGELFF
17 - TRBJ1-5 TRBV6-2/TRBV6-3 - TGTGCCAGCAGTTACTCTCTGGGGCTCGGGAGCAATCAGCCCCAGCATTTT CASSYSLGLGSNQPQHF
15 - TRBJ1-3 TRBV4-1 - TGCGCCAGCAGCCAAACCTTGGGGACGGGAAACACCATATATTTT CASSQTLGTGNTIYF
14 TRBD1 TRBJ2-7 TRBV20-1 - TGCAGTGCTAGCCGTCGGGACAGACACTACGAGCAGTACTTC CSASRRDRHYEQYF
13 - TRBJ1-1 TRBV19 - TGTGCCAGTAGGACTCGGGGAGTCACTGAAGCTTTCTTT CASRTRGVTEAFF
11 TRBD1 TRBJ2-5 TRBV19 few TGTGCCACGTCGACAGGGCCGACCCAGTACTTC CATSTGPTQYF
14 - TRBJ2-5 TRBV7-9 few TGTGCCAGCCGTACCCCGGGCATCCAAGAGACCCAGTACTTC CASRTPGIQETQYF
13 - TRBJ1-5 TRBV12-3/TRBV12-4 few TGTGCCAGCAGTTTAGGGGTAATTCAGCCCCAGCATTTT CASSLGVIQPQHF
11 - TRBJ1-1 TRBV6-2/TRBV6-3 few TGTGCCAGCAGTTGGCAGGATGAAGCTTTCTTT CASSWQDEAFF
15 TRBD1 TRBJ2-5 TRBV5-1 - TGCGCCAGCAACGAGGGGACAGGGGTAGGGGAGACCCAGTACTTC CASNEGTGVGETQYF
14 - TRBJ2-1 TRBV4-3 - TGCGCCAGCAGCCACGACACAGGGTACAATGAGCAGTTCTTC CASSHDTGYNEQFF
14 TRBD1 TRBJ2-1 TRBV7-9 - TGTGCCAGCAGCTCCGAGGGACAGTACAATGAGCAGTTCTTC CASSSEGQYNEQFF
14 - TRBJ2-5 TRBV20-1 few TGCAGTGCTACCTCGACCGCAGCAGTGGAGACCCAGTACTTC CSATSTAAVETQYF
13 TRBD1 TRBJ1-1 TRBV4-3 - TGCGCCAGCAGCCTCAGACAGGGGGGATCGGCTTTCTTT CASSLRQGGSAFF
14 TRBD1 TRBJ2-7 TRBV7-6 - TGTGCCAGCAGCGACCCTGACAGGGGCTACGAGCAGTACTTC CASSDPDRGYEQYF
15 - TRBJ2-3 TRBV6-5 - TGTGCCAGCAGCCCCCCTGGAGGGGGGGTGGATACGCAGTATTTT CASSPPGGGVDTQYF
12 TRBD1 TRBJ2-7 TRBV7-9 - TGTGCCAGCAGCTCGAGGACAGGCGAGCAGTACTTC CASSSRTGEQYF
17 TRBD1 TRBJ1-5 TRBV4-1 - TGCGCCAGCAGCCCCGTCCCGGACAGGGGAAGCAATCAGCCCCAGCATTTT CASSPVPDRGSNQPQHF
14 - TRBJ2-7 TRBV7-9 - TGTGCCAGCAGCTGGAGGGGGCCAAACTACGAGCAGTACTTC CASSWRGPNYEQYF
15 TRBD2 TRBJ2-5 TRBV7-2 - TGTGCCAGCAGATGGACTAGCGGGGGAAAAGAGACCCAGTACTTC CASRWTSGGKETQYF
12 - TRBJ2-1 TRBV24-1 few TGTGCCACCAGTGATTGGCTAGGTGAGCAGTTCTTC CATSDWLGEQFF
16 - TRBJ2-1 TRBV13 once TGTGCCAGCAGTCCTCAGGGTACGAGCTCCTACAATGAGCAGTTCTTC CASSPQGTSSYNEQFF
14 - TRBJ1-5 TRBV6-1 - TGTGCCAGCAGTCCCCGGGACCAGATCACGCCCCAGCATTTT CASSPRDQITPQHF
15 - TRBJ1-4 TRBV11-2 - TGTGCCAGCAGCTTAGGTGGGGGTGCGAATGAAAAACTGTTTTTT CASSLGGGANEKLFF
13 - TRBJ1-1 TRBV12-3/TRBV12-4 few TGTGCCAGCGGCTACGGAATGAACACTGAAGCTTTCTTT CASGYGMNTEAFF
18 TRBD1 TRBJ1-5 TRBV6-2/TRBV6-3 few TGTGCCAGCAGTTACTCGGGGACAGGCTGGGGCAGCAATCAGCCCCAGCATTTT CASSYSGTGWGSNQPQHF
13 - TRBJ1-2 TRBV7-9 - TGTGCCAGCAGCTTATATTCAGGGGATGGCTACACCTTC CASSLYSGDGYTF
14 - TRBJ1-3 TRBV6-6 - TGTGCCAGCACCTATGACGAGTATGGAAACACCATATATTTT CASTYDEYGNTIYF
14 TRBD1 TRBJ1-2 TRBV6-2/TRBV6-3 few TGTGCCAGCAGTTACCAGGGACAGGGGGCTGGCTACACCTTC CASSYQGQGAGYTF
15 - TRBJ2-3 TRBV14 - TGTGCCAGCAGCCAAGATTTGGGTAGCCGGGATACGCAGTATTTT CASSQDLGSRDTQYF
16 - TRBJ1-1 TRBV4-3 few TGCGCCAGCAGCCAAGATCATTTCAGGGTGAACACTGAAGCTTTCTTT CASSQDHFRVNTEAFF
14 - TRBJ1-3 TRBV4-1 - TGCGCCAGCAGCCAAGGAACAGTCTTAAACACCATATATTTT CASSQGTVLNTIYF
14 - TRBJ2-5 TRBV7-9 few TGTGCCAGCAGCGCGGTGGGTGGAGAGGAGACCCAGTACTTC CASSAVGGEETQYF
15 - TRBJ1-5 TRBV7-8 - TGTGCCAGCAGCAGGACCGAACTATTCAATCAGCCCCAGCATTTT CASSRTELFNQPQHF